The sequence of this T cell receptor beta chain was determined in a study of shared clonotypes between healthy human individuals. This clone has a single count. CDR3 length: 15 residues. Germline lookup yields CDR1 MDHEN and CDR2 SYDVKM. After removal of 6 bases from V and 3 bases from J, the junction contained 9 bases not matched to a gene. Libraries were prepared by immunoSEQ multiplex PCR; TCRdb keeps only in-frame clonotypes and omits some of them. The data show about 480,000 clones, over 75% seen once. The chain uses TRBV28 and TRBJ2-7; TRBD1 agrees at 9 bases. This TCR was sampled from a woman aged 40 to 55 in good health. Some clones in this sample may be carry-over from other donors' samples. Sequencing was done on a sample of PBMCs. The CDR3, as DNA: TGTGCCAGCAGAAACCAACAGGGGGCGGTCTACGAGCAGTACTTC. It codes for CASRNQQGAVYEQYF.